This T cell receptor (beta chain) is drawn from a study of blood T cell repertoires in COVID-19. Only in-frame clones appear in the TCRdb table, and some are missing; sequencing was by immunoSEQ multiplex PCR. Seen here are fewer than 250,000 clones, about 82% observed once, and the top ten hold 2% to 2.5%. Between the trimmed V and J ends, which lost 2 bases and 4 bases, there was a span of 9 bases. This CDR3 is 13 amino acids long. The germline V gene has CDR1 MNHNS and CDR2 SASEGT. The rearrangement uses TRBV6-1 and TRBJ2-7; perhaps TRBD1 as D (6 bases). The sample comprised PBMCs or T cells enriched from blood (not recorded which). The clonotype originates from a woman between 50 and 59 years old who had recovered from COVID-19. CDR3 bases: TGTGCCAGCAGTGAAAGTACAGGGTACGAGCAGTACTTC. Encoded protein: CASSESTGYEQYF.